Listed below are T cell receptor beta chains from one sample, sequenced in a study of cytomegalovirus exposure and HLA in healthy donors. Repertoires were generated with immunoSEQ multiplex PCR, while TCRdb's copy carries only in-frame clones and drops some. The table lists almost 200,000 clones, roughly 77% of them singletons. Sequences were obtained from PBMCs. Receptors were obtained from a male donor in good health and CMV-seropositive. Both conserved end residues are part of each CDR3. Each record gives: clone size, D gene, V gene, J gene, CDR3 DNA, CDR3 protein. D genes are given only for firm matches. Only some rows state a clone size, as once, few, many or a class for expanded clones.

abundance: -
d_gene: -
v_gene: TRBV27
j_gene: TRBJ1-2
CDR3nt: TGTGCCAGCAGTTCAATCCGGGACAACTTTAACTATGGCTACACCTTC
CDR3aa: CASSSIRDNFNYGYTF

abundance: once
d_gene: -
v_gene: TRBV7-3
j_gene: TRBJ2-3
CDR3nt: TGTGCCAGCAGCTCGGGACTGCCAGCGGATACGCAGTATTTT
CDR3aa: CASSSGLPADTQYF

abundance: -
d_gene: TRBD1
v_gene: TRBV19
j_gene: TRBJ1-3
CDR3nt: TGTGCCAGTAGACGGGACAGGAGCTCTGGAAACACCATATATTTT
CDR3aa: CASRRDRSSGNTIYF

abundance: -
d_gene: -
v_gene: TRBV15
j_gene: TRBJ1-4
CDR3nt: TGTGCCACCAGCAGAGTAGGGGCAGGGGTTAATGAAAAACTGTTTTTT
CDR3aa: CATSRVGAGVNEKLFF

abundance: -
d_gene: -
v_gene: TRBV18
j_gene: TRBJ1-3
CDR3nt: TGTGCCAGCTCACCAGCCGAGGAGGCCACCATATATTTT
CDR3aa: CASSPAEEATIYF

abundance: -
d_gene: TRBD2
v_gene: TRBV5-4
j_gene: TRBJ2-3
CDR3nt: TGTGCCAGCAGCTTCCCTAGCGGGGACCTCACAGATACGCAGTATTTT
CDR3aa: CASSFPSGDLTDTQYF

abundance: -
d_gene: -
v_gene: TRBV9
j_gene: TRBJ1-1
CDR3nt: TGTGCCAGCAGCGTACAACAGGGTTCCGCTGAAGCTTTCTTT
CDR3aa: CASSVQQGSAEAFF

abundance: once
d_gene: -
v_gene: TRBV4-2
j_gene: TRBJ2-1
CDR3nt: TGTGCCAGCAGCCAAGAGGGGCTTTACAATGAGCAGTTCTTC
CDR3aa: CASSQEGLYNEQFF

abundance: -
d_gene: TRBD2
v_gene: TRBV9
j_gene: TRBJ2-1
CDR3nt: TGTGCCAGCAGCGTAGATCCGGGGACTACCTACAATGAGCAGTTCTTC
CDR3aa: CASSVDPGTTYNEQFF

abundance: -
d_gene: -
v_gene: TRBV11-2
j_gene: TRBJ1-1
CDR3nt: TGTGCCAGCAGCTTTGCCCCCCCAATAAGGGGGATGAACACTGAAGCCTTCTTT
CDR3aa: CASSFAPPIRGMNTEAFF

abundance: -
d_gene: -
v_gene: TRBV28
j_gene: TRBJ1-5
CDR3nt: TGTGCCACCGGGGTGGAGAACAATCAGCCCCAGCATTTT
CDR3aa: CATGVENNQPQHF

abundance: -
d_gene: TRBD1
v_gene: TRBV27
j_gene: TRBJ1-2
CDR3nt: TGTGCCAGCAGTTTTACCAGGGGGACTTCCTATGGCTACACCTTC
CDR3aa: CASSFTRGTSYGYTF

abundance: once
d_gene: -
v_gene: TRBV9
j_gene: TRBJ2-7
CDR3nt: TGTGCCAGCAGCGTAGGGCAGCGGGCCCTCTCCTACGAGCAGTACTTC
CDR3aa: CASSVGQRALSYEQYF

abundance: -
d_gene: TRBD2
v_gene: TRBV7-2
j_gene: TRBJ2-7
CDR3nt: TGTGCCAGCAGCTTAGACGGGGGGTCCTACGAGCAGTACTTC
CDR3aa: CASSLDGGSYEQYF

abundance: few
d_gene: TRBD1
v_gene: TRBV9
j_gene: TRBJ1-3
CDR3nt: TGTGCCAGCAGCCCCGGACAGGGTGAGACAAACACCATATATTTT
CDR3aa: CASSPGQGETNTIYF

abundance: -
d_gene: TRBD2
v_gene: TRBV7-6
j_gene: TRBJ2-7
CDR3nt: TGTGCCAGCAGCTCCACAGCGGGAGGTCCCTGCGAGCAGTACTTC
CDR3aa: CASSSTAGGPCEQYF

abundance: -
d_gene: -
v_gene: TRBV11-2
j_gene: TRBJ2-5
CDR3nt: TGTGCCAGCAGCCAAAACTTCCAAGAGACCCAGTACTTC
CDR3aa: CASSQNFQETQYF

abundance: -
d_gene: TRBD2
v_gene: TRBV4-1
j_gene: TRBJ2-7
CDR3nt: TGCGCCAGCAGCCAGGACCTACCGGTAGCGGGGACCTACGAGCAGTACTTC
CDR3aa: CASSQDLPVAGTYEQYF

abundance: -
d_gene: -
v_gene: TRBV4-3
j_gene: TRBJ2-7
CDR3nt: TGCGCCAGCAGCCGAGGGGAGGCCACCTACGAGCAGTACTTC
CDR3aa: CASSRGEATYEQYF

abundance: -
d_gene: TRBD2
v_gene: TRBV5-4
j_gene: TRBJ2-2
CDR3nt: TGTGCCAGCAGCCTGCTAGCGGGAGACCCCACCGGGGAGCTGTTTTTT
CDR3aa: CASSLLAGDPTGELFF

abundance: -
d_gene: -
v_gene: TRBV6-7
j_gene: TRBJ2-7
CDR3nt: TGTGCCAGCATCCTTTCGTCGGGTTCTTGGGAGCAGTACTTC
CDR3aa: CASILSSGSWEQYF

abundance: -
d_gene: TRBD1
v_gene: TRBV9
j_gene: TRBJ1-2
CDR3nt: TGTGCCAGCAGCTTACCAGGGGGATATGGCTACACCTTC
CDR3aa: CASSLPGGYGYTF

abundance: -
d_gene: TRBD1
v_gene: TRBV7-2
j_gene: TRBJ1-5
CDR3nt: TGTGCCAGCAGCTCAACAGGGGCCCTTAGCAATCAGCCCCAGCATTTT
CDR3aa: CASSSTGALSNQPQHF

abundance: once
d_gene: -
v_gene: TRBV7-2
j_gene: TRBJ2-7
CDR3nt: TGTGCCAGCAGCCTCATCGCGACTAGTAGCTACGAGCAGTACTTC
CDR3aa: CASSLIATSSYEQYF

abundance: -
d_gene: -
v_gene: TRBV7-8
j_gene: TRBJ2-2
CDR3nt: TGTGCCAGCAGCCCGCGGAGGCATACCGGGGAGCTGTTTTTT
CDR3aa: CASSPRRHTGELFF